This passage covers 32 T cell receptor beta chains from one sample sequenced in a study of T cells after yellow fever vaccination (dated by TCRdb to about 2019). The library came from 5' RACE. The run used an Illumina HiSeq 2500. TCRdb redid the processing of the public reads, applying fastp at Q25 and MiXCR, and retained in-frame beta chains. Each CDR3 protein gets just one entry, which takes the most common genes and DNA from the rows behind it. The sample yields 150,000 or so distinct CDR3 sequences; 6.6% were counted once. The ten largest clones capture about 0.61% of the sample. The label giving this sample's treatment or condition can be read as: live attenuated yellow fever vaccine strain. The sequences come from CD4+ T cells sorted from PBMCs, collected 10 days after the yellow fever booster vaccination. The source of these receptors is a man between 25 and 39 years old who received the YFV17D yellow fever vaccine.

This clonotype was detected many times. The chain joins TRBV20-1 to TRBJ2-1, with D hard to call. V was pared by 4 bases and J by 5 bases, with 15 bases between. The CDR3 is 14 amino acids. Germline lookup yields CDR1 DFQATT and CDR2 SNEGSKA (reference sequence). As DNA, the CDR3 is TGCAGTGCTATAAGGGCCGGCGGCGACAATGAGCAGTTCTTC. It yields the protein CSAIRAGGDNEQFF.

This clonotype was counted ten times or more. The rearrangement uses TRBV7-3 and TRBJ2-7; TRBD2 agrees at 13 bases. The CDR3 totals 15 residues. Germline V CDR1 and CDR2: SGHTA, FQGTGA. The V segment lost 6 bases and the J segment 3 bases; nucleotides outside the gene matches: 5. The CDR3 coding sequence is TGTGCCAGCAGTGCGGGACTAGCGGGGAACTACGAGCAGTACTTC. Amino acids: CASSAGLAGNYEQYF.

This clonotype appeared many times. The chain carries TRBV3-1 and TRBJ2-7; 10 bases are shared with TRBD2. This CDR3 is 14 amino acids long. Trimming removed 6 bases from V and 0 bases from J; junction bases left unmatched: 2. Germline values: CDR1 LGHDT, CDR2 YNNKEL (reference sequence). As DNA, the CDR3 is TGTGCCAGCAGTTGGACTAGCGGCTCCTACGAGCAGTACTTC. Its protein product is CASSWTSGSYEQYF.

This clonotype has a count of ten or more. This sequence joins TRBV7-3 and TRBJ1-1; the D gene is possibly TRBD1 (5 bases). Germline V gene lookup returns CDR1 SGHTA and CDR2 FQGTGA. CDR3 length: 15 residues. V gave up 5 bases and J gave up 3 bases, with 16 bases separating them. Written as DNA, the CDR3 is TGTGCCAGCAGCCTTACAGGTTCGGGGGACACTGAAGCTTTCTTT. It yields the protein CASSLTGSGDTEAFF.

This clonotype was observed at least ten times. The genes are TRBV12-3 or TRBV12-4 and TRBJ1-3, with D tentatively TRBD1 (5 bases). The CDR3 sequence is 13 residues long. V lost 8 bases and J lost 0, with 8 bases in between. CDR3 nucleotide sequence: TGTGCCAGCGACAGCACCTCTGGAAACACCATATATTTT. Its protein product is CASDSTSGNTIYF.

This clonotype was seen many times. This chain joins TRBV20-1 and TRBJ2-5; D is possibly TRBD2 (6 bases). Germline CDR1 and CDR2: DFQATT and SNEGSKA (reference sequence). The CDR3 has 12 residues. The V end lost 5 bases, the J end lost 5 bases, and 12 bases lay between the germline ends. CDR3 coding DNA: TGCAGTGCTGGTCCCGGGACTGAGACCCAGTACTTC. It codes for CSAGPGTETQYF.

This clonotype was recorded at least ten times. The rearrangement links TRBV19 to TRBJ1-2; no reliable D call. Deletions cut 3 bases from V and 4 bases from J, with 9 bases between. The length of the CDR3 is 13 residues. Germline V lookup: CDR1 LNHDA, CDR2 SQIVND (reference sequence). CDR3 loop: CASSMRSVYGYTF. The CDR3 bases are TGTGCCAGTAGTATGCGGTCAGTCTATGGCTACACCTTC.

This clonotype was counted at least ten times. This chain connects TRBV24-1 to TRBJ1-1; unclear D gene. The ends were cut back, 3 bases at V and 9 bases at J, with 13 bases in the middle. CDR3 size: 13 residues. From germline, CDR1 is KGHDR and CDR2 SFDVKD. The CDR3 loop is CATSDAGGGKAFF. DNA of the CDR3: TGTGCCACCAGTGATGCGGGAGGCGGAAAAGCTTTCTTT.

This clonotype has ten or more counts. The CDR3 loop reads CASSYSSGSYNEQFF. The CDR3 DNA is TGTGCCAGCAGCTATTCCAGCGGGAGTTACAATGAGCAGTTCTTC. V usage is TRBV6-2 or TRBV6-3 and J usage is TRBJ2-1; TRBD2 matches 8 bases. The germline V gene has CDR1 MNHEY and CDR2 SVGEGT. V gave up 6 bases and J gave up 4 bases; unmatched junction bases: 8. This CDR3 comprises 15 residues.

This clonotype occurred a few times. This rearrangement joins TRBV4-3 to TRBJ1-6, with 10 nucleotides matching TRBD1. Germline CDR1 is LGHNA and CDR2 is YSLEER. CDR3 length: 17 residues. V was clipped by 3 bases and J by 10 bases; unmatched bases: 12. This chain's CDR3 is CASSHNARTGGQSPLHF. For the CDR3, the DNA is TGCGCCAGCAGCCATAATGCCCGGACAGGGGGACAATCACCCCTCCACTTT.

This clonotype was seen many times. V usage is TRBV28 and J usage is TRBJ2-5; the D is unclear. CDR1 and CDR2 from the germline V gene are MDHEN and SYDVKM. Between the trimmed V and J ends, which lost 7 bases and 5 bases, there was a span of 8 bases. The CDR3 is made up of 11 amino acids. Here the CDR3 reads CASTKWETQYF. In nucleotides, the CDR3 is TGTGCCAGCACGAAATGGGAGACCCAGTACTTC.

This clonotype was seen at least ten times. This chain links TRBV5-1 with TRBJ2-7; 8 nucleotides align to TRBD1. CDR3 length: 15 residues. The germline gives CDR1 SGHRS, CDR2 YFSETQ. Losses at the gene ends were 2 bases for V and 5 bases for J; bases not matched to a gene: 9. The CDR3 loop reads CASSFLGTGPDEQYF. The CDR3 nucleotides are TGCGCCAGCAGCTTTTTGGGGACAGGACCGGACGAGCAGTACTTC.

This clonotype has ten or more counts. V gene TRBV5-1 combines with J gene TRBJ2-5; TRBD1 agrees at 9 bases. The CDR3 runs to 14 residues. CDR1 is SGHRS and CDR2 is YFSETQ in the germline V gene. Germline trimming cut 3 bases from V and 2 bases from J; bases unmatched to any gene: 2. This CDR3 reads CASSYGTGQETQYF. CDR3 bases: TGCGCCAGCAGCTACGGGACAGGGCAAGAGACCCAGTACTTC.

This clonotype was counted ten times or more. The rearrangement joins TRBV28 to TRBJ2-3; unclear D gene. V was trimmed by 8 bases and J by 3 bases, leaving 6 bases between them. The CDR3 is made up of 11 amino acids. The germline gives CDR1 MDHEN, CDR2 SYDVKM. The chain's CDR3 is CASLATDTQYF. The CDR3 DNA reads as TGTGCCAGCCTGGCTACAGATACGCAGTATTTT.

This clonotype came up many times. V and J are TRBV5-1 and TRBJ2-1, with 9 bases matching TRBD1. V gave up 4 bases and J gave up 8 bases; unmatched junction bases: 7. The CDR3 runs to 14 residues. CDR1 and CDR2 from the germline V gene are SGHRS and YFSETQ. The CDR3 region is CASSRDREGDEQFF. CDR3 DNA: TGCGCCAGCAGCCGGGACAGGGAGGGGGATGAGCAGTTCTTC. The full variable domain, its missing parts supplied by reference TRBV5-1 and TRBJ2-1, is KAGVTQTPRYLIKTRGQQVTLSCSPISGHRSVSWYQQTPGQGLQFLFEYFSETQRNKGNFPGRFSGRQFSNSRSEMNVSTLELGDSALYLCASSRDREGDEQFFGPGTRLTVL.

Remarks on this clonotype: A much larger clone differs from this one at a single base, so this may be a read error. The chain couples TRBV24-1 to TRBJ2-1; 12 nucleotides align to TRBD2. Germline values: CDR1 KGHDR, CDR2 SFDVKD. This CDR3 region has 17 residues. CDR3 sequence: CPTSDDTGTSGYNEQFF. CDR3 coding DNA: TGTCCCACCAGTGACGATACGGGGACTAGCGGGTACAATGAGCAGTTCTTC.

The chain combines TRBV20-1 with TRBJ2-1, with D perhaps matching TRBD1 (6 bases). The ends were cut back, 3 bases at V and 2 bases at J, with 14 bases in the middle. The germline V gene has CDR1 DFQATT and CDR2 SNEGSKA (reference sequence). This CDR3 region has 15 residues. The CDR3 sequence is CSASVWTATYNEQFF. The CDR3 coding sequence is TGCAGTGCTAGTGTTTGGACAGCAACCTACAATGAGCAGTTCTTC.

Ten or more counts support this clonotype. The chain couples TRBV2 to TRBJ2-1; 14 positions match TRBD2. Germline V gene sequence: CDR1 SNHLY, CDR2 FYNNEI. The CDR3 sequence is 15 residues long. The trim removed 11 bases at V and 7 bases at J, leaving 10 bases unmatched. The CDR3 reads CAQARLAGGRNEQFF. Here the CDR3 DNA reads TGTGCCCAAGCCCGACTAGCGGGAGGGAGAAATGAGCAGTTCTTC.

V is TRBV5-8 and J is TRBJ2-3; weak D call: TRBD2 (6 bases). Germline V CDR1 and CDR2: SGHTS, YDEGEE. The V gene lost 1 base and the J gene lost 1 base, with 16 bases spanning the gap. The CDR3 has 17 amino acids. CDR3 in amino acids: CASSLLRLVAGTDTQYF. In nucleotides, the CDR3 is TGTGCCAGCAGCTTGCTTAGACTAGTTGCGGGCACAGATACGCAGTATTTT.

This clonotype showed up many times. The CDR3 sequence: CSAQSPSGYNEQFF. CDR3 DNA sequence: TGCAGTGCCCAATCCCCTAGCGGGTACAATGAGCAGTTCTTC. This chain uses TRBV20-1 with TRBJ2-1; TRBD2 agrees at 8 bases. CDR3 size: 14 residues. From germline, CDR1 is DFQATT and CDR2 SNEGSKA (reference sequence). Trimming cost V 6 bases and J 4 bases; bases outside gene matches: 8.

This clonotype was detected only once. Just one base apart from a much larger clone, this may be a read error. The rearrangement links TRBV4-3 to TRBJ2-1; tentative D call: TRBD2 (5 bases). This CDR3 is 16 amino acids long. Between the trimmed V and J ends, which lost 0 bases and 9 bases, there was a span of 18 bases. Germline CDR1 reads LGHNA; CDR2 reads YSLEER. CDR3 in amino acids: CASSQDLASRIGEQFF. In DNA, the CDR3 is TGCGCCAGCAGCCAAGATTTGGCTAGCCGTATTGGTGAGCAGTTCTTC.

Remarks on this clonotype: A much more abundant neighbour one base away suggests this may be a read error. The chain uses TRBV20-1 and TRBJ2-7; D is ambiguous. This CDR3 has 13 amino acids. Per germline, CDR1 DFQATT and CDR2 SNEGSKA (reference sequence). V was pared by 3 bases and J by 0 bases, with 9 bases between. The CDR3 region has the DNA TGCAGTGCTAGTCACGGCATCTCCTACGAGCAGTACTTC. This encodes CSASHGISYEQYF.

This clonotype was seen at least ten times. DNA of the CDR3: TGTGCCAGCAGCCCCCCCAGGTGGCCTCCACCCCTCCACTTT. Translating it yields CASSPPRWPPPLHF. The V gene is TRBV7-2, the J gene TRBJ1-6; D ambiguous. This CDR3 has 14 residues. Trimming removed 5 bases from V and 11 bases from J, with 16 bases in between. The germline V gene has CDR1 SGHTA and CDR2 FQGNSA.

The V and J genes are TRBV4-2 and TRBJ1-5, with D maybe TRBD1 (5 bases). The CDR3 consists of 15 residues. Germline V CDR1 and CDR2: LGHNA, YNFKEQ. Between the trimmed V and J ends, which lost 0 bases and 5 bases, there was a span of 11 bases. The CDR3 DNA follows: TGTGCCAGCAGCCAAGACAGGGAGGGCGATCAGCCCCAGCATTTT. This translates into CASSQDREGDQPQHF.

The DNA of the CDR3 is TGTGCCAGCAGCTCCCAAGGACTAGCGGGACGCACAGATACGCAGTATTTT. It specifies CASSSQGLAGRTDTQYF. The V and J genes are TRBV7-2 and TRBJ2-3; the match to TRBD2 covers 12 bases. The CDR3 consists of 17 residues. With 4 bases clipped from V and 1 base from J, the junction kept 6 bases outside the gene matches. Germline CDR1 reads SGHTA; CDR2 reads FQGNSA.

This clonotype turned up a few times. This rearrangement joins TRBV5-4 to TRBJ2-1; D is undetermined. The germline gives CDR1 SGHNT, CDR2 YYREEE (reference sequence). The V gene lost 1 base and the J gene lost 7 bases, with 12 bases spanning the gap. This CDR3 is built from 14 residues. CDR3 nucleotides: TGTGCCAGCAGCTTGAAGAGACTGCAAAATGAGCAGTTCTTC. Amino acids: CASSLKRLQNEQFF.

Ten or more counts support this clonotype. This sequence joins TRBV5-6 and TRBJ2-7, with TRBD2 matching 7 bases. The ends lost 3 bases at V and 7 bases at J; junction bases unmatched: 10. There are 14 residues in the CDR3. Looked up from germline, CDR1 is SGHDT and CDR2 is YYEEEE. Here the CDR3 DNA reads TGTGCCAGCAGCTGGGGGACTAACTCTTGGGAGCAGTACTTC. Protein sequence: CASSWGTNSWEQYF.

The table lists this clonotype with many counts. The chain couples TRBV12-3 or TRBV12-4 to TRBJ2-3; 7 positions agree with TRBD2. CDR3 length: 14 residues. The trim removed 6 bases at V and 7 bases at J, leaving 10 bases unmatched. The CDR3 sequence: CASRASGGVNTQYF. CDR3 in DNA: TGTGCCAGCAGGGCTAGCGGAGGGGTGAATACGCAGTATTTT.

Remarks on this clonotype: This may come from a read error, since a much larger clone is one base off. The CDR3 DNA reads TGCAGTGCTGGAGTCCCACCTCTAGCCTACGAGCAGTACTTC. This codes for CSAGVPPLAYEQYF. V gene TRBV20-1 combines with J gene TRBJ2-7; D is unresolved. Per germline, CDR1 DFQATT and CDR2 SNEGSKA (reference sequence). With 5 bases removed from V and 2 bases from J, the gap between germline ends came to 16 bases. This CDR3 has 14 residues.

The table lists this clonotype with many counts. This rearrangement joins TRBV20-1 to TRBJ2-7; tentatively, D is TRBD2 (5 bases). Trimming removed 5 bases from V and 7 bases from J, with 21 bases in between. The CDR3 is 14 amino acids. Germline CDR1 DFQATT, CDR2 SNEGSKA (reference sequence). The CDR3 reads CSAAPPVWEREQYF. The CDR3 nucleotides are TGCAGTGCTGCTCCCCCCGTTTGGGAGCGGGAGCAGTACTTC.

In its sample, this clonotype was seen many times. The chain couples TRBV6-2 or TRBV6-3 to TRBJ2-7, with D tentatively TRBD2 (6 bases). The CDR3 totals 13 residues. The ends were cut back, 4 bases at V and 4 bases at J, with 11 bases in the middle. CDR1 MNHEY and CDR2 SVGEGT come from the germline V gene. CDR3 coding DNA: TGTGCCAGCAGTTTCAAGGGAGGTTACGAGCAGTACTTC. Encoded protein: CASSFKGGYEQYF.

This clonotype showed up many times. The chain uses TRBV30 and TRBJ2-3; D ambiguous. Germline V lookup: CDR1 GTSNPN, CDR2 SVGIG (reference sequence). This CDR3 is 12 amino acids long. Trimming removed 5 bases at V and 1 base at J, with 7 bases between. The CDR3 loop reads CAWGSGTDTQYF. The CDR3 coding sequence is TGTGCCTGGGGCAGCGGCACAGATACGCAGTATTTT.